These T cell receptor beta chains were read from a single sample in a study of cytomegalovirus exposure and HLA in healthy donors. The table came from immunoSEQ multiplex PCR; TCRdb's copy has only in-frame clones and leaves some out. The sample carries about 150,000 clones, 60% to 80% recorded once. The sequencing input was PBMCs. These receptors originate from a man aged 25 to 40 in good health and CMV-seropositive. Each CDR3 is given with its conserved first and last residue. A D gene is named only where the DNA matches it firmly. Size tells how often a clone was seen (once, few, many) or the class of an expanded clone, and some rows leave it out.

>.|.|TRBJ1-2|TRBV4-2
TGTGCCAGCAGCCAAGGACCCGGGGGACGTTTGACTGATGGCTACACCTTC
CASSQGPGGRLTDGYTF
>TRBD1|.|TRBJ2-5|TRBV2
TGTGCCGATTTGGACAGGACACAAGAGACCCAGTACTTC
CADLDRTQETQYF
>TRBD2|.|TRBJ2-1|TRBV29-1
TGCAGCGTGGGACTAGCGGGAGCGGGTGCCGACAATGAGCAGTTCTTC
CSVGLAGAGADNEQFF
>.|.|TRBJ1-2|TRBV28
TGTGCCAGCAGTTTAAAACCAGAAATATATGGCTACACCTTC
CASSLKPEIYGYTF
>TRBD2|.|TRBJ2-7|TRBV15
TGTGCCACCAGCAGAGATAGGACTAGCTCCTACGAGCAGTACTTC
CATSRDRTSSYEQYF
>.|.|TRBJ2-3|TRBV5-1
TGCGCCAGCAGCTTGGCCTCCCTCGGAGATACGCAGTATTTT
CASSLASLGDTQYF
>TRBD2|.|TRBJ2-1|TRBV7-9
TGTGCCAGCAGCTTAGCGCTGGGACTAGCGGGCAATGAGCAGTTCTTC
CASSLALGLAGNEQFF
>.|.|TRBJ2-1|TRBV5-1
TGCGCCAGCAGCTTGGACAGGCCCAACAATGAGCAGTTCTTC
CASSLDRPNNEQFF
>.|.|TRBJ2-1|TRBV9
TGTGCCAGCAGCGCAGGGGGGACTAGCTCCTACAATGAGCAGTTCTTC
CASSAGGTSSYNEQFF
>TRBD1|.|TRBJ2-2|TRBV7-6
TGTGCCAGCAGCCGAGGACAGGGGTACACCGGGGAGCTGTTTTTT
CASSRGQGYTGELFF
>TRBD1|.|TRBJ2-7|TRBV6-5
TGTGCCAGCAGTTACTCGGGACAGGGCAGCCTTGTGCAGTACTTC
CASSYSGQGSLVQYF
>TRBD1|.|TRBJ1-6|TRBV6-5
TGTGCCAGCAGTCCCGGACAGGGCTGGTCACCCCTCCACTTT
CASSPGQGWSPLHF
>TRBD1|.|TRBJ1-5|TRBV28
TGTGCCAGCAGTCAAGTACAGGGGCGAGATCAGCCCCAGCATTTT
CASSQVQGRDQPQHF
>.|.|TRBJ2-2|TRBV6-4
TGTGCCAGCAGTGACCGGGACACCGGGGAGCTGTTTTTT
CASSDRDTGELFF
>.|.|TRBJ2-3|TRBV19
TGTGCCAGTAGTATGACTAGCACAGATACGCAGTATTTT
CASSMTSTDTQYF
>TRBD2|.|TRBJ2-1|TRBV4-2
TGTGCCAGCAGCCAAGTACTAGCGGGAGGGAGTTCCTACAATGAGCAGTTCTTC
CASSQVLAGGSSYNEQFF
>.|.|TRBJ1-1|TRBV7-3
TGTGCCAGCAGCTTGGAGGGGAATACTGAAGCTTTCTTT
CASSLEGNTEAFF
>TRBD2|.|TRBJ2-1|TRBV7-2
TGTGCCAGCAGCTTGGGACCGGGGGGCAATGAGCAGTTCTTC
CASSLGPGGNEQFF
>.|few|TRBJ2-7|TRBV27
TGTGCCAGCAGTTTACGACGGGGGAGCGGCGAGCAGTACTTC
CASSLRRGSGEQYF
>.|.|TRBJ1-2|TRBV25-1
TGTGCCAGCAGTGAAGGGGGGTCTGGCTACACCTTC
CASSEGGSGYTF
>TRBD1|.|TRBJ1-1|TRBV30
TGTGCCTGGAGAATCAGGGGGCCGGACACTGAAGCTTTCTTT
CAWRIRGPDTEAFF
>TRBD1|.|TRBJ1-5|TRBV2
TGTGCCAGCAGTGTCGTGGGACAGGGTGGTCTCCAGCATTTT
CASSVVGQGGLQHF
>TRBD1|.|TRBJ2-2|TRBV9
TGTGCCAGCAGCGCGACAGGGGGCGCTTACGGGGAGCTGTTTTTT
CASSATGGAYGELFF
>.|.|TRBJ2-7|TRBV19
TGTGCCAGTAGTCAGGCCCCGACCTACGAGCAGTACTTC
CASSQAPTYEQYF
>.|.|TRBJ2-7|TRBV9
TGTGCCAGCAGCGTAAGGGAGGAGGGTTCCTACGAGCAGTACTTC
CASSVREEGSYEQYF
>TRBD2|.|TRBJ2-1|TRBV7-9
TGTTCCAGCAGCCCATTTACTAGCGACAGCTCCTACAATGAGCAGTTCTTC
CSSSPFTSDSSYNEQFF
>TRBD1|.|TRBJ1-4|TRBV6-1
TGTGCCAGCAGTGCTACAGGGGTCGGAAATGAAAAACTGTTTTTT
CASSATGVGNEKLFF
>.|.|TRBJ2-3|TRBV19
TGTGCCACCCACGGGGATCGTCTCACAGATACGCAGTATTTT
CATHGDRLTDTQYF